The 24 T cell receptor beta chains presented below share a single source sample, sequenced in a study of blood T cells in healthy people across ages. The authors ran a second PCR of about 6 to 11 cycles using a sample-barcoded 5' primer and a J-beta primer mix. One entry per CDR3 protein, called by TCRdb with MiXCR from the 5' RACE reads. The sample carries about 930,000 distinct CDR3 sequences, 25% to 35% recorded once. The sample was also reused in another study, on T cells of mothers and their children.

Sequenced sample: blood. The receptors here all came from a middle-aged woman in good health.

Only a few counts were recorded for this clonotype. V usage is TRBV29-1 and J usage is TRBJ2-1, with 10 bases lining up with TRBD1. This CDR3 comprises 13 residues. Trimming removed 6 bases from V and 7 bases from J; junction bases left unmatched: 6. Germline lookup yields CDR1 SQVTM and CDR2 ANQGSEA. CDR3 region: CSVRDRGRNEQFF. The CDR3 DNA reads as TGCAGCGTCCGGGACAGGGGACGGAATGAGCAGTTCTTC.

The chain uses TRBV18 and TRBJ2-3; no definite D call. This CDR3 has 13 residues. The V gene lost 2 bases and the J gene lost 5 bases, with 8 bases spanning the gap. From germline, CDR1 is KGHSH and CDR2 LQKENI. The CDR3 region has the DNA TGTGCCAGCTCACCAAATCGAAGAGATACGCAGTATTTT. Its translation is CASSPNRRDTQYF.

This clonotype occurred a few times. Sequence at one end of the junction differs from germline and may be a read error. CDR3 in amino acids: CSVEDWGQGFDYGYTF. The CDR3 DNA follows: TGCAGCGTTGAAGATTGGGGACAGGGCTTTGACTATGGTTACACCTTC. The rearrangement joins TRBV29-1 to TRBJ1-2, with 9 nucleotides matching TRBD1. Looked up from germline, CDR1 is SQVTM and CDR2 is ANQGSEA. The CDR3 contains 16 residues.

This clonotype has a count of ten or more. The genes are TRBV5-1 and TRBJ2-7; D gene unclear. This CDR3 contains 15 residues. Trimming shortened V by 0 bases and J by 3 bases, and 13 bases separated the two germline ends. Germline V CDR1 and CDR2: SGHRS, YFSETQ. The CDR3 region has the DNA TGCGCCAGCAGCTTGGGTCTAGGGCAGGTCTACGAGCAGTACTTC. It codes for CASSLGLGQVYEQYF.

The chain recombines TRBV11-2 with TRBJ2-5; D uncertain. The V gene lost 2 bases and the J gene lost 2 bases, with 18 bases spanning the gap. Per the germline V gene, CDR1 is SGHAT and CDR2 is FQNNGV. The CDR3 has 17 residues. The CDR3 spells CASSLILYGVEQETQYF. The CDR3 region has the DNA TGTGCCAGCAGCTTAATTTTATATGGGGTCGAGCAAGAGACCCAGTACTTC.

There are a few counts of this clonotype. Since a much larger clone is just one base distant, this may be a read error. The chain is built from TRBV11-1 and TRBJ2-7; the D gene could be TRBD1 or TRBD2 (5 bases each). Germline loops: CDR1 SGHAT, CDR2 FQDESV (reference sequence). V was clipped by 5 bases and J by 6 bases, with 14 bases between them. This CDR3 contains 13 residues. The CDR3 loop is CASSPGRFCEQYF. CDR3 bases: TGTGCCAGCAGCCCAGGGAGATTCTGCGAGCAGTACTTC.

The chain carries TRBV5-1 and TRBJ1-6, with 9 bases lining up with TRBD1. CDR1 and CDR2 (germline): SGHRS, YFSETQ. CDR3 length: 15 amino acids. The trim removed 5 bases at V and 6 bases at J, leaving 6 bases unmatched. The CDR3 here is CASRIQGAGNSPLHF. CDR3 nucleotide sequence: TGCGCCAGCAGAATACAGGGGGCGGGTAATTCACCCCTCCACTTT.

The CDR3 DNA reads as TGTGCCAGCAGCCTTACGAGGGGAGGTGGCACTGAAGCTTTCTTT. Its protein product is CASSLTRGGGTEAFF. This sequence joins TRBV7-2 and TRBJ1-1; possibly TRBD1 for D (5 bases). Trimming shortened V by 5 bases and J by 4 bases, and 17 bases separated the two germline ends. In germline, CDR1 is SGHTA, CDR2 FQGNSA. The CDR3 loop spans 15 amino acids.

This clonotype was counted only a few times. Here the CDR3 DNA reads TGTGCCAGCAGTTTATCGATAATGAGAGAGACCCAGTACTTC. This codes for CASSLSIMRETQYF. The chain links TRBV27 to TRBJ2-5; no definite D call. Looked up from germline, CDR1 is MNHEY and CDR2 is SMNVEV (reference sequence). The CDR3 runs to 14 residues. Trimming pared 0 bases from V and 4 bases from J, leaving 9 bases between.

The V gene is TRBV12-3 or TRBV12-4, the J gene TRBJ1-5, with D unresolved. CDR3 length equals 14 residues. V was clipped by 6 bases and J by 1 base, with 10 bases between them. CDR3 region: CASSAERSNQPQHF. The CDR3 DNA reads as TGTGCCAGCAGCGCTGAGAGGAGCAATCAGCCCCAGCATTTT.

V and J are TRBV2 and TRBJ2-7, with D perhaps TRBD1 or TRBD2 (6 bases each). Looked up from germline, CDR1 is SNHLY and CDR2 is FYNNEI. This CDR3 contains 11 residues. V lost 11 bases to trimming and J lost 5 bases, with 13 bases between them. CDR3 sequence reads: CAGGTTDEQYF. CDR3 DNA sequence: TGTGCCGGAGGGACAACAGACGAGCAGTACTTC. The full variable domain, in which reference TRBV2 and TRBJ2-7 provide the parts outside the CDR3, is EPEVTQTPSHQVTQMGQEVILRCVPISNHLYFYWYRQILGQKVEFLVSFYNNEISEKSEIFDDQFSVERPDGSNFTLKIRSTKLEDSAMYFCAGGTTDEQYFGPGTRLTVT.

V is TRBV12-3 or TRBV12-4 and J is TRBJ2-7; TRBD2 matches 14 bases. This CDR3 spans 14 amino acids. The junction had 7 bases not matched to a gene; V was cut back by 3 bases and J by 12 bases. The CDR3 region has the DNA TGTGCCAGCAGTTTTGGGACTAGCGGGGGTCAGCGGTACTTC. It is translated as CASSFGTSGGQRYF.

On this clonotype: One base away lies a much larger clone, so this may be a sequencing read error. The CDR3 here is CRAHGQQETQYF. CDR3 DNA: TGCAGGGCTCACGGACAGCAAGAGACCCAGTACTTC. V usage is TRBV20-1 and J usage is TRBJ2-5, with a weak D call TRBD1 (6 bases). The CDR3 is 12 residues long. CDR1 DFQATT and CDR2 SNEGSKA come from the germline V gene (reference sequence).

Concerning this clonotype: One end of the junction varies from germline; a read error may be responsible. The chain employs TRBV3-1 and TRBJ2-1, with D uncertain. This CDR3 is 14 amino acids long. Germline CDR1 and CDR2: LGHDT and YNNKEL (reference sequence). DNA of the CDR3: TGTGCCAGCAGCCAAGATTTGGCCTACAATGAGCAGGTCTTC. Amino acids: CASSQDLAYNEQVF.

The chain links TRBV12-3 or TRBV12-4 to TRBJ1-4; the match to TRBD1 covers 7 bases. The J segment lost 8 bases and the V segment lost 6 bases, leaving 12 bases of the junction unmatched. This CDR3 spans 15 amino acids. CDR3 nucleotides: TGTGCCAGCAGACCCCAACAGGGGTTGGGAGAAAAACTGTTTTTT. This encodes CASRPQQGLGEKLFF.

For this clonotype: This clone may be a read error of a much larger clone one base away. The chain recombines TRBV20-1 with TRBJ2-4; 7 bases match TRBD2. In germline, CDR1 is DFQATT, CDR2 SNEGSKA (reference sequence). There are 13 residues in the CDR3. The CDR3 sequence: CSARGGGWNSQYF. In nucleotides, the CDR3 is TGCAGTGCTAGAGGGGGGGGTTGGAACAGTCAGTACTTC.

V gene TRBV12-3 or TRBV12-4 combines with J gene TRBJ2-4; 11 nucleotides match TRBD2. V was clipped by 6 bases and J by 6 bases; unmatched bases: 1. The CDR3 contains 13 residues. The CDR3: CASSTSGRNIQYF. The DNA of the CDR3 is TGTGCCAGCAGCACTAGCGGGAGAAACATTCAGTACTTC.

The CDR3 loop reads CASSPFDRGVDTDTQYF. The CDR3, as DNA: TGTGCCAGCAGTCCATTCGACAGAGGGGTCGACACAGATACGCAGTATTTT. The rearrangement links TRBV28 to TRBJ2-3; perhaps D is TRBD1 or TRBD2 (5 bases each). This CDR3 contains 17 residues. Germline assignment: CDR1 MDHEN and CDR2 SYDVKM. V was shortened by 5 bases and J by 2 bases, with 20 bases between the two germline ends.

Notes on this clonotype: Given a much more abundant clone one base away, this may be a read error. The rearrangement uses TRBV29-1 and TRBJ2-6; TRBD1 might be the D (6 bases). This CDR3 comprises 16 residues. Germline CDR1 and CDR2: SQVTM and ANQGSEA. Trimming removed 3 bases from V and 16 bases from J, with 28 bases in between. As DNA, the CDR3 is TGCAGCGTTGAGGGGGACACCGACTCTGGGGCCAGCGTTCTGACTTTC. It encodes CSVEGDTDSGASVLTF.

There are many counts of this clonotype. The rearrangement uses TRBV10-3 and TRBJ2-3; 13 bases map to TRBD2. Unmatched junction bases numbered 3, after V lost 9 bases and J lost 3 bases. Germline V gene lookup returns CDR1 ENHRY and CDR2 SYGVKD. This CDR3 is 14 amino acids long. The CDR3 reads CAIGLAGATDTQYF. DNA of the CDR3: TGTGCCATAGGACTAGCGGGGGCTACAGATACGCAGTATTTT.

V gene TRBV20-1 combines with J gene TRBJ1-1; the D is unclear. Trimming left V 1 base short and J 0 bases short, with 12 bases between. The CDR3 is 15 amino acids. Germline V gene lookup returns CDR1 DFQATT and CDR2 SNEGSKA (reference sequence). The CDR3 nucleotides are TGCAGTGCTAGAGGGCTGGGAGATATGAACACTGAAGCTTTCTTT. Translation: CSARGLGDMNTEAFF.

A remark on this clonotype: One base away lies a much larger clone, so this may be a sequencing read error. The chain couples TRBV6-2 or TRBV6-3 to TRBJ2-7; D gene uncertain. The germline gives CDR1 MNHEY, CDR2 SVGEGT. The length of the CDR3 is 14 residues. Trimming took off 2 bases at V and 0 bases at J, with 8 bases between the two ends. The CDR3 nucleotides are TGTGCCAGCAGTTACGCCCTGATCTCCTACGAGCAGTACTTC. Amino acid sequence: CASSYALISYEQYF.

A note on this clonotype: Just one base apart from a much larger clone, this may be a read error. V gene TRBV11-2 combines with J gene TRBJ2-7; 7 bases are shared with TRBD2. This CDR3 comprises 14 residues. In germline, CDR1 is SGHAT, CDR2 FQNNGV. The CDR3 DNA is TGTGCCAACAGCACCGGGGGGTTCACCTACGAGCAGTACTTC. As protein: CANSTGGFTYEQYF.

This clonotype was seen a handful of times. The rearrangement links TRBV27 to TRBJ1-2; D is undetermined. The CDR3 is made up of 16 amino acids. The ends were cut back, 0 bases at V and 0 bases at J, with 11 bases in the middle. Per the germline V gene, CDR1 is MNHEY and CDR2 is SMNVEV (reference sequence). The chain's CDR3 is CASSLSLRTSNYGYTF. In DNA, the CDR3 is TGTGCCAGCAGTTTATCGTTGAGAACCTCTAACTATGGCTACACCTTC.